This T cell receptor (beta chain) comes out of a study of blood T cell repertoires in COVID-19. Germline CDR1 and CDR2: SGHDT and YYEEEE. The CDR3 contains 14 residues. Trimming took off 1 base at V and 1 base at J, with 8 bases between the two ends. Per the authors' pipeline: Amplifying reference gene primers gave estimates of nucleated cell counts. TCRdb's table, derived via immunoSEQ multiplex PCR, lists solely in-frame clones and lacks some. That table supplies the V and J calls and clone size; D and trimming were determined from the DNA. The top ten hold around 0.78% of the sample, which has some 250,000 clones, nearly 90% seen once.

This clonotype was sampled from a woman aged 25 to 39 with acute or convalescent COVID-19. This sequence joins TRBV5-6 and TRBJ1-1; D might be TRBD1 (6 bases). Sequencing input: peripheral blood. CDR3 DNA sequence: TGTGCCAGCAGCTTGCAACAGGGGAACACTGAAGCTTTCTTT. This sequence encodes CASSLQQGNTEAFF.